This note documents a single T cell receptor beta chain sequence. What it recognizes is unknown. This specimen comes from a study of regulatory T cells in long-lasting Graves disease. Time point: persistent/refractory GD, antithyroid drugs over 5 years with positive TRAb. The TCR library was made from RNA extracted from PBMCs. V was pared by 2 bases and J by 2 bases, with 15 bases between. The germline V gene encodes CDR1 SSHAT and CDR2 FNYEAQ (reference sequence). The CDR3 is 16 residues long. iRepertoire HTBI primers and Arm-PCR of CDR3 regions built TCR beta libraries. TCRdb recomputed calls from the multiplex PCR reads with MiXCR, one row per CDR3 protein. The sample lists about 660,000 distinct CDR3 sequences, 30% seen once, with roughly 40% in the top ten. Study-level findings and limits: TCR diversity was lower in persistent Graves' patients (versus newly diagnosed ones).

The sequencing used peripheral blood mononuclear cells (PBMCs), collected when the disease was refractory, from a patient treated with antithyroid drugs. This chain uses TRBV7-7 with TRBJ2-5; D may be TRBD1 or TRBD2 (5 bases each). The sequence was collected from a female donor with Graves disease. For the CDR3, the DNA is TGTGCCAGCAGCTTATCGGTCGGGGCAGTACAAGAGACCCAGTACTTC. The encoded protein is CASSLSVGAVQETQYF.